This T cell receptor beta chain was identified during a study of CD8+ T cells in alopecia areata. Looking at the study overall: Each day, treated patients took oral tofacitinib twice, at 5 to 10 mg per dose. The duration of tofacitinib was 6 to 18 months, with 6 months off drug afterward. General study results and limits: Affected lesional scalp, above all in alopecia totalis/universalis, was more clonal than normal scalp. Tofacitinib did not eliminate many expanded lesional clones from scalp or blood.

Stated treatment: oral pan-JAK inhibitor, 5-10 mg twice daily. In alopecia areata patients, both lesional scalp punch biopsies and peripheral blood were collected. This clone was seen more than once but under ten times. Its antigen is still unknown. This CDR3 has 15 amino acids. Germline CDR1 is MNHNY and CDR2 is SVGAGI (reference sequence). With V trimmed by 5 bases and J by 5 bases, 6 bases remained unmatched. cDNA reverse transcribed from extracted RNA served as the sequencing template. Sequencing used immunoSEQ multiplex PCR; TCRdb keeps in-frame clones, though not all of them. The sample holds about 13,000 clones, about two thirds seen once.

The rearrangement links TRBV6-6 to TRBJ2-7; TRBD2 matches 13 bases. The sequencing here drew on skin, taken at week 4, from a patient treated with tofacitinib. The sequence came from a human donor with alopecia areata. DNA of the CDR3: TGTGCCAGCAGTCTATCACTAGCGGGGGGGGACGAGCAGTACTTC. Its protein product is CASSLSLAGGDEQYF.